These 32 T cell receptor beta chains were sequenced from one sample in a study of identical twins. From the 5' RACE reads, TCRdb called clonotypes with MiXCR, one entry per CDR3 protein. The table lists 250,000 or so distinct CDR3 sequences, 7.5% of them singletons, with under 6% in the top ten. The same sample was also used in a study of yellow fever vaccine responses in identical twins.

What was sequenced was CD8+ T cells sorted from blood. These receptors originate from a woman younger than 35 in good health.

This clonotype was found many times. The gene calls are TRBV3-1 and TRBJ2-7; TRBD2 matches 9 bases. The CDR3 is 14 residues long. Germline V gene sequence: CDR1 LGHDT, CDR2 YNNKEL (reference sequence). The trim removed 2 bases at V and 5 bases at J, leaving 4 bases unmatched. CDR3 in amino acids: CASSQLIAGDEQYF. For the CDR3, the DNA is TGTGCCAGCAGCCAACTAATAGCGGGGGACGAGCAGTACTTC.

This clonotype was seen only a few times. J is TRBJ2-5 and V is TRBV7-9; 9 bases match TRBD1. Trimming at V came to 8 bases and at J to 5 bases, leaving 15 bases not matched to a gene. Germline CDR1 reads SEHNR; CDR2 reads FQNEAQ (reference sequence). This CDR3 is 16 amino acids long. The CDR3 DNA is TGTGCCAGCTCCCGATCGGGACAGGGAGTTTTCGAGACCCAGTACTTC. This sequence encodes CASSRSGQGVFETQYF.

About this clonotype: A read error is possible here, since a much larger clone lies one base away. The V gene is TRBV3-1, the J gene TRBJ2-1; a possible D gene is TRBD1 (5 bases). Germline V CDR1 and CDR2: LGHDT, YNNKEL (reference sequence). The V gene lost 4 bases and the J gene lost 8 bases, with 15 bases spanning the gap. The CDR3 consists of 14 residues. Here the CDR3 DNA reads TGTGCCAGCAGCCCCCGACAGAGAGCCGATGAGCAGTTCTTC. This sequence encodes CASSPRQRADEQFF.

The sample holds a few counts of this clonotype. The genes are TRBV6-6 and TRBJ2-5; possibly TRBD1 or TRBD2 for D (5 bases each). Trimming took off 7 bases at V and 5 bases at J, with 14 bases between the two ends. The CDR3 runs 13 residues. The germline V gene encodes CDR1 MNHNY and CDR2 SVGAGI (reference sequence). The CDR3: CASTEGYVETQYF. The DNA of the CDR3 is TGTGCCAGCACAGAGGGGTATGTGGAGACCCAGTACTTC.

This clonotype was seen at least ten times. The chain recombines TRBV7-2 with TRBJ2-3; 7 bases map to TRBD2. This CDR3 contains 15 residues. J was trimmed by 0 bases and V by 4 bases; bases with no gene match: 4. In germline, CDR1 is SGHTA, CDR2 FQGNSA. This CDR3 is CASSSGTISTDTQYF. The CDR3 nucleotides are TGTGCCAGCAGCTCCGGGACTATTAGCACAGATACGCAGTATTTT.

In its sample, this clonotype was seen many times. The chain combines TRBV7-9 with TRBJ1-6, with no clear D. CDR1 is SEHNR and CDR2 is FQNEAQ in the germline V gene (reference sequence). Trimming took off 1 base at V and 7 bases at J, with 11 bases between the two ends. This CDR3 has 15 amino acids. The CDR3, as DNA: TGTGCCAGCAGCTTAGATGGCGGGTTGAATTCACCCCTCCACTTT. Amino acid sequence: CASSLDGGLNSPLHF.

The chain combines TRBV27 with TRBJ2-1, with 7 bases aligning to TRBD2. CDR1 is MNHEY and CDR2 is SMNVEV in the germline V gene (reference sequence). There are 16 residues in the CDR3. V was pared by 0 bases and J by 8 bases, with 10 bases of the junction left unmatched. CDR3: CASSLSSGGRTYEQFF. For the CDR3, the DNA is TGTGCCAGCAGTTTATCGTCCGGGGGGAGGACATATGAGCAGTTCTTC.

This clonotype was seen a few times. V gene TRBV7-9 combines with J gene TRBJ2-3; D is unclear. The ends were cut back, 8 bases at V and 1 base at J, with 7 bases in the middle. CDR1 is SEHNR and CDR2 is FQNEAQ in the germline V gene (reference sequence). The CDR3 runs to 12 residues. The CDR3, as DNA: TGTGCCAGCGCCGGTGGCACAGATACGCAGTATTTT. Amino acid sequence: CASAGGTDTQYF.

This clonotype was seen at least ten times. One end of the junction does not line up with germline, which may come from a read error. The chain has TRBV6-1 and TRBJ2-7, with TRBD2 identical over 8 bases. The CDR3 covers 15 residues. The germline CDR1 and CDR2 sequences are MNHNS and SASEGT. The CDR3 nucleotides read TGTGCCAGCAGTCAAGCGGGACTAGATATCTACGAGCAGTACTTC. Translating gives CASSQAGLDIYEQYF.

This clonotype has only a few counts. The chain links TRBV11-2 to TRBJ2-3; 12 nucleotides agree with TRBD2. V lost 5 bases and J lost 2; bases outside the gene matches: 11. The CDR3 loop spans 18 amino acids. Per the germline V gene, CDR1 is SGHAT and CDR2 is FQNNGV. CDR3 sequence (DNA): TGTGCCAGCAGCGGGCAACTAGCGGGGGGCCCCCTCACAGATACGCAGTATTTT. This codes for CASSGQLAGGPLTDTQYF.

In this sample, this clonotype turned up many times. The chain uses TRBV7-9 and TRBJ1-1; D might be TRBD1 (5 bases). This CDR3 is 15 amino acids long. V gave up 5 bases and J gave up 5 bases, with 18 bases separating them. The germline V gene encodes CDR1 SEHNR and CDR2 FQNEAQ (reference sequence). CDR3 loop: CASSPGAGGGTEAFF. CDR3 coding DNA: TGTGCCAGCAGCCCAGGAGCGGGGGGGGGAACTGAAGCTTTCTTT.

This clonotype was detected ten times or more. CDR3 in DNA: TGTGCCAGCAGCCAGGACCCGGACAGAAGGATCAATGAGCAGTTCTTC. Protein sequence: CASSQDPDRRINEQFF. The V and J genes are TRBV3-1 and TRBJ2-1; maybe TRBD1 (6 bases). This CDR3 has 16 amino acids. The V end was cut by 3 bases, the J end by 6 bases, with 18 bases between. Germline V gives CDR1 LGHDT, CDR2 YNNKEL (reference sequence).

This clonotype was observed a handful of times. The V gene is TRBV7-9, the J gene TRBJ2-1, with no clear D. Trimming shortened V by 1 base and J by 7 bases, and 11 bases separated the two germline ends. CDR3 length equals 14 residues. Germline V gene lookup returns CDR1 SEHNR and CDR2 FQNEAQ (reference sequence). CDR3 amino acids: CASSLDAAGNEQFF. The CDR3 DNA sequence: TGTGCCAGCAGCTTAGATGCAGCTGGGAATGAGCAGTTCTTC.

The sample holds many counts of this clonotype. The rearrangement joins TRBV28 to TRBJ1-5; tentatively, D is TRBD1 (6 bases). Trimming cost V 4 bases and J 4 bases, with 20 bases left between them. The germline V gene has CDR1 MDHEN and CDR2 SYDVKM. This CDR3 has 17 amino acids. Here the CDR3 DNA reads TGTGCCAGCAGTTGGGACGTGGGGGGGCTGGGGAATCAGCCCCAGCATTTT. This translates into CASSWDVGGLGNQPQHF.

This sequence joins TRBV7-6 and TRBJ1-4; possible D gene TRBD1, 5 bases. The CDR3 is made up of 15 amino acids. The germline V gene has CDR1 SGHVS and CDR2 FNYEAQ. The ends were cut back, 0 bases at V and 8 bases at J, with 13 bases in the middle. The CDR3 here is CASSLAPGVVEKLFF. The CDR3 bases are TGTGCCAGCAGCTTAGCGCCGGGGGTGGTGGAAAAACTGTTTTTT.

This clonotype appeared a few times. The chain recombines TRBV20-1 with TRBJ2-3; 12 nucleotides agree with TRBD2. V lost 3 bases and J lost 4; bases outside the gene matches: 8. The CDR3 length is 16 residues. Germline V gene sequence: CDR1 DFQATT, CDR2 SNEGSKA (reference sequence). CDR3 in amino acids: CSARPPTSGGPDTQYF. Here the CDR3 DNA reads TGCAGTGCTAGGCCACCGACTAGCGGGGGCCCAGATACGCAGTATTTT.

This clonotype was counted many times. The V gene is TRBV27, the J gene TRBJ2-2, with 7 bases matching TRBD1. With 5 bases clipped from V and 6 bases from J, the junction kept 3 bases outside the gene matches. CDR3 length equals 13 residues. Germline-derived CDR1 and CDR2 are MNHEY and SMNVEV (reference sequence). CDR3 sequence (DNA): TGTGCCAGCAGTACAGGGGAAGCCGGGGAGCTGTTTTTT. Translation: CASSTGEAGELFF.

This clonotype showed up many times. CDR3 nucleotide sequence: TGTGCCAGCACCGCAGACGGGGCTCCAATCTCCAACTATGGCTACACCTTC. It is translated as CASTADGAPISNYGYTF. The chain joins TRBV7-9 to TRBJ1-2, with a tentative D call TRBD1 (5 bases). Germline CDR1 and CDR2: SEHNR and FQNEAQ (reference sequence). V was cut by 7 bases and J by 2 bases, with 23 bases left in between. The CDR3 runs 17 residues.

At least ten counts were recorded for this clonotype. The V and J genes are TRBV28 and TRBJ2-7; 7 bases fit TRBD2. The V segment lost 2 bases and the J segment 0 bases; nucleotides outside the gene matches: 7. The germline V gene encodes CDR1 MDHEN and CDR2 SYDVKM. This CDR3 has 16 amino acids. The CDR3, as DNA: TGTGCCAGCAGTTTACCAGCGGGGAGGACCTCCTACGAGCAGTACTTC. Translating it yields CASSLPAGRTSYEQYF.

This clonotype occurred a few times. V usage is TRBV5-6 and J usage is TRBJ1-2; D gene unclear. Germline V gene data show CDR1 as SGHDT and CDR2 as YYEEEE. Trimming left V 0 bases short and J 4 bases short, with 7 bases between. The CDR3 extends over 13 amino acids. The CDR3 DNA is TGTGCCAGCAGCTTGGGGGAGATCTATGGCTACACCTTC. This encodes CASSLGEIYGYTF.

This clonotype was seen many times. V and J are TRBV9 and TRBJ2-3; TRBD1 might be the D (6 bases). This CDR3 is built from 13 residues. Germline V gene sequence: CDR1 SGDLS, CDR2 YYNGEE. V lost 0 bases, J lost 6 bases, and 8 bases lay in between. The CDR3 reads CASSVEGEDTQYF. Written as DNA, the CDR3 is TGTGCCAGCAGCGTAGAGGGGGAGGATACGCAGTATTTT.

This clonotype was picked up many times. The chain recombines TRBV5-1 with TRBJ1-5, with 12 nucleotides matching TRBD1. Trimming removed 4 bases from V and 4 bases from J; junction bases left unmatched: 6. The CDR3 extends over 16 amino acids. The germline CDR1 and CDR2 sequences are SGHRS and YFSETQ. CDR3 in DNA: TGCGCCAGCAGCGACGGGACAGGGGGCCCTAATCAGCCCCAGCATTTT. Protein: CASSDGTGGPNQPQHF.

This clonotype was observed a handful of times. The genes are TRBV12-3 or TRBV12-4 and TRBJ2-1, with D maybe TRBD2 (5 bases). This CDR3 is 14 amino acids long. Trimming pared 7 bases from V and 0 bases from J, leaving 10 bases between. CDR3 sequence reads: CASNLAFSYNEQFF. CDR3 DNA sequence: TGTGCCAGCAACTTAGCGTTCTCCTACAATGAGCAGTTCTTC.

In this sample, this clonotype turned up a few times. V usage is TRBV5-6 and J usage is TRBJ2-3; 13 nucleotides line up with TRBD2. CDR1 and CDR2 (germline): SGHDT, YYEEEE. The CDR3 extends over 21 amino acids. Trimming cost V 1 base and J 0 bases; bases outside gene matches: 14. CDR3 coding DNA: TGTGCCAGCAGCTTGAGATTCAGCCCGGGACTAGCGGGGATTAGCACAGATACGCAGTATTTT. It is translated as CASSLRFSPGLAGISTDTQYF.

This clonotype was seen many times. The rearrangement uses TRBV28 and TRBJ2-1; possibly TRBD2 for D (6 bases). Germline assignment: CDR1 MDHEN and CDR2 SYDVKM. CDR3 length: 14 amino acids. Trimming pared 4 bases from V and 2 bases from J, leaving 9 bases between. The DNA for the CDR3 is TGTGCCAGCAGTTCCGGGAGACCCTACAATGAGCAGTTCTTC. It codes for CASSSGRPYNEQFF.

On this clonotype itself: The CDR3 does not end in the conserved phenylalanine or tryptophan, so this is likely a read error. The limits of the CDR3 on the DNA are not certain, so only TCRdb's listed CDR3 is given. The chain couples TRBV21-1 to TRBJ2-5; TRBD2, as called in the table, went unchecked against the DNA. TRBV21-1 is marked as a pseudogene. With termini counted, the CDR3 has 16 amino acids. The CDR3 region is CASSKDSGGVRETQYS.

The chain combines TRBV3-1 with TRBJ2-2; no clear D. CDR1 is LGHDT and CDR2 is YNNKEL in the germline V gene (reference sequence). The CDR3 extends over 14 amino acids. V was clipped by 1 base and J by 3 bases, with 6 bases between them. The CDR3 region is CASSQVKDTGELFF. CDR3 coding DNA: TGTGCCAGCAGCCAAGTGAAGGACACCGGGGAGCTGTTTTTT.

This clonotype was seen repeatedly, ten times or more. V gene TRBV9 combines with J gene TRBJ2-5; 8 bases are a match to TRBD2. The V segment lost 2 bases and the J segment 7 bases; nucleotides outside the gene matches: 7. The CDR3 is made up of 14 amino acids. Germline CDR1 and CDR2: SGDLS and YYNGEE. The chain's CDR3 is CASSVADAGGTQYF. In nucleotides, the CDR3 is TGTGCCAGCAGCGTGGCGGATGCGGGGGGGACCCAGTACTTC.

This clonotype was picked up a small number of times. The CDR3 DNA sequence: TGTGCCATCAATGGCGGGGCCGGGGAAAAACTGTTTTTT. It encodes CAINGGAGEKLFF. V is TRBV10-3 and J is TRBJ1-4; D may be TRBD1 (5 bases). Trimming pared 7 bases from V and 8 bases from J, leaving 14 bases between. Per the germline V gene, CDR1 is ENHRY and CDR2 is SYGVKD. This CDR3 has 13 residues.

This clonotype was counted at least ten times. The chain links TRBV15 to TRBJ1-2; D is ambiguous. Trimming pared 0 bases from V and 5 bases from J, leaving 13 bases between. Germline CDR1 reads LNHNV; CDR2 reads YYDKDF (reference sequence). CDR3 size: 15 residues. The chain's CDR3 is CATSRDQDGSYGYTF. The CDR3 DNA follows: TGTGCCACCAGCAGAGATCAGGATGGTAGTTATGGCTACACCTTC. Full variable domain (rest looked up from reference TRBV15 and TRBJ1-2): DAMVIQNPRYQVTQFGKPVTLSCSQTLNHNVMYWYQQKSSQAPKLLFHYYDKDFNNEADTPDNFQSRRPNTSFCFLDIRSPGLGDTAMYLCATSRDQDGSYGYTFGSGTRLTVV.

This clonotype was counted at least ten times. This CDR3 reads CASSSRDLDEQYV. CDR3 DNA sequence: TGTGCCAGCAGCTCCCGGGACCTCGACGAGCAGTACGTC. The J gene is TRBJ2-7, the V gene TRBV7-9; TRBD1 or TRBD2 may be the D gene (5 bases each). The CDR3 runs to 13 residues. Looked up from germline, CDR1 is SEHNR and CDR2 is FQNEAQ (reference sequence). V was clipped by 4 bases and J by 5 bases, with 12 bases between them.

In its sample, this clonotype was seen once. This may arise from a read error, as a much more abundant clone is one base away. The chain is built from TRBV24-1 and TRBJ2-2, with D perhaps TRBD2 (5 bases). The germline gives CDR1 KGHDR, CDR2 SFDVKD. The CDR3 totals 15 residues. Written as DNA, the CDR3 is TGTGCCACCAGTGAAACCCGGACCTTCACCGGGGAGCTGTCTTTT. Protein: CATSETRTFTGELSF.